This entry lists 20 T cell receptor beta chains sequenced from one sample in a study of T cell responses to AZD1222 COVID-19 vaccine. The table came from immunoSEQ multiplex PCR; TCRdb's copy has only in-frame clones and leaves some out. This sample has about 120,000 clones, with about 92% found just once. This specimen consisted of peripheral blood, obtained on day 0 of AZD1222 vaccination. The receptors were gathered from an adult in good health.

J is TRBJ2-1 and V is TRBV16, with TRBD2 matching over 8 bases. CDR1 and CDR2 from the germline V gene are KGHSY and FQNENV. Germline trimming cut 2 bases from V and 3 bases from J; bases unmatched to any gene: 0. This CDR3 region has 14 residues. The CDR3 loop reads CASSQTSGYNEQFF. The DNA of the CDR3 is TGTGCCAGCAGCCAAACTAGCGGCTACAATGAGCAGTTCTTC.

The chain recombines TRBV3-1 (or the pseudogene TRBV3-2) with TRBJ1-1; tentatively, D is TRBD1 (5 bases). CDR3 length: 13 amino acids. V was trimmed by 3 bases and J by 1 base, leaving 6 bases between them. CDR1 is LGHDT, CDR2 YNNKEL, per germline (reference sequence). CDR3 loop: CASSHQGNTEAFF. The DNA of the CDR3 is TGTGCCAGCAGCCATCAGGGGAACACTGAAGCTTTCTTT.

This chain links TRBV7-9 with TRBJ2-7; D remains ambiguous. Germline assignment: CDR1 SEHNR and CDR2 FQNEAQ (reference sequence). Trimming took off 1 base at V and 6 bases at J, with 10 bases between the two ends. The CDR3 consists of 13 residues. The CDR3 DNA sequence: TGTGCCAGCAGCTTAGGGATTGTAATCGAGCAGTACTTC. Translated: CASSLGIVIEQYF.

This chain uses TRBV5-1 with TRBJ2-2; maybe TRBD1 (5 bases). The length of the CDR3 is 15 residues. The germline CDR1 and CDR2 sequences are SGHRS and YFSETQ. Trimming pared 4 bases from V and 0 bases from J, leaving 10 bases between. CDR3 sequence: CASSGEQANTGELFF. CDR3 bases: TGCGCCAGCAGCGGGGAACAGGCGAACACCGGGGAGCTGTTTTTT.

As for this clone: Other DNA sequences in the sample encode the same CDR3. The V gene is TRBV19, the J gene TRBJ1-1; D gene uncertain. V lost 3 bases to trimming and J lost 2 bases, with 7 bases between them. CDR3 size: 13 residues. The germline CDR1 and CDR2 sequences are LNHDA and SQIVND (reference sequence). The DNA of the CDR3 is TGTGCCAGTAGTATCTCGGTAAACACTGAAGCTTTCTTT. Protein sequence: CASSISVNTEAFF.

The V and J genes are TRBV5-8 and TRBJ2-6; possible D gene TRBD1, 5 bases. With 4 bases removed from V and 2 bases from J, the gap between germline ends came to 10 bases. The CDR3 consists of 15 residues. Germline V gives CDR1 SGHTS, CDR2 YDEGEE. The CDR3 nucleotides read TGTGCCAGCAGCCTAGGGGTCACTGGGGCCAACGTCCTGACTTTC. This encodes CASSLGVTGANVLTF.

This sequence joins TRBV6-5 and TRBJ2-1; unclear D gene. This CDR3 is built from 14 residues. V was clipped by 6 bases and J by 5 bases, with 14 bases between them. Germline V gene lookup returns CDR1 MNHEY and CDR2 SVGAGI. The CDR3 is CASSPVVENNEQFF. In nucleotides, the CDR3 is TGTGCCAGCAGCCCCGTGGTGGAGAACAATGAGCAGTTCTTC.

This chain connects TRBV4-1 to TRBJ2-7, with D perhaps matching TRBD1 (5 bases). The V end lost 4 bases, the J end lost 5 bases, and 18 bases lay between the germline ends. The CDR3 runs to 15 residues. Per germline, CDR1 MGHRA and CDR2 YSYEKL. The chain's CDR3 is CASSPEILSQDEQYF. Written as DNA, the CDR3 is TGCGCCAGCAGCCCGGAAATACTATCACAGGACGAGCAGTACTTC.

V and J are TRBV5-1 and TRBJ2-7; maybe TRBD1 (5 bases). CDR1 SGHRS and CDR2 YFSETQ come from the germline V gene. The CDR3 is 12 amino acids. Trimming removed 1 base at V and 6 bases at J, with 8 bases between. The CDR3, as DNA: TGCGCCAGCAGCTTGTTGGGGCTCGAGCAGTACTTC. Its translation is CASSLLGLEQYF.

The rearrangement links TRBV5-1 to TRBJ1-4; D is unclear. V lost 0 bases and J lost 8, with 5 bases in between. The CDR3 totals 12 residues. The germline CDR1 and CDR2 sequences are SGHRS and YFSETQ. CDR3 DNA: TGCGCCAGCAGCTTGGGTGGGGAAAAACTGTTTTTT. Translating gives CASSLGGEKLFF.

The chain combines TRBV15 with TRBJ1-5; 9 bases agree with TRBD1. Germline values: CDR1 LNHNV, CDR2 YYDKDF (reference sequence). The trim removed 0 bases at V and 3 bases at J, leaving 6 bases unmatched. There are 17 residues in the CDR3. The CDR3 region has the DNA TGTGCCACCAGCAGAGATCGGGGACAGGGCCTCAATCAGCCCCAGCATTTT. It translates to CATSRDRGQGLNQPQHF.

The gene calls are TRBV12-5 and TRBJ1-5; 9 positions agree with TRBD1. Germline CDR1 and CDR2: LGHNT and FRNRAP. The V gene end was trimmed by 4 bases and the J gene end by 6 bases; junction bases not matched to a gene: 4. The CDR3 runs 14 residues. This chain's CDR3 is CASGSQGASQPQHF. CDR3 bases: TGTGCTAGTGGTTCACAGGGGGCCAGTCAGCCCCAGCATTTT.

This chain connects TRBV12-3 or TRBV12-4 to TRBJ1-1; 8 nucleotides align to TRBD1. After removal of 3 bases from V and 4 bases from J, the junction contained 1 base not matched to a gene. The CDR3 totals 13 residues. The CDR3, as DNA: TGTGCCAGCAGTTTGGACAGGGTCACTGAAGCTTTCTTT. As protein: CASSLDRVTEAFF.

The rearrangement joins TRBV4-3 to TRBJ1-1; D gene uncertain. Trimming shortened V by 2 bases and J by 1 base, and 8 bases separated the two germline ends. CDR3 length: 14 amino acids. In germline, CDR1 is LGHNA, CDR2 YSLEER. Written as DNA, the CDR3 is TGCGCCAGCAGCCAAAATTCGGGGAACACTGAAGCTTTCTTT. Translation: CASSQNSGNTEAFF.

The chain recombines TRBV2 with TRBJ1-4; 7 nucleotides align to TRBD1. After removal of 1 base from V and 2 bases from J, the junction contained 4 bases not matched to a gene. The CDR3 sequence is 16 residues long. Germline V lookup: CDR1 SNHLY, CDR2 FYNNEI. As DNA, the CDR3 is TGTGCCAGCAGTGAAGAGGGCAGGGGGACTAATGAAAAACTGTTTTTT. Protein: CASSEEGRGTNEKLFF.

Remarks on this clone: The sample holds other DNA sequences that translate to the same CDR3. This sequence joins TRBV3-1 (or the pseudogene TRBV3-2) and TRBJ1-3; D gene ambiguous. With 0 bases removed from V and 4 bases from J, the gap between germline ends came to 7 bases. The length of the CDR3 is 14 residues. Germline V gives CDR1 LGHDT, CDR2 YNNKEL (reference sequence). CDR3 bases: TGTGCCAGCAGCCAAGAGGGGAGCGGAAACACCATATATTTT. This codes for CASSQEGSGNTIYF.

The chain employs TRBV27 and TRBJ1-6; D may be TRBD1 (6 bases). The CDR3 runs 15 residues. Germline lookup yields CDR1 MNHEY and CDR2 SMNVEV (reference sequence). V shed 2 bases and J shed 6 bases, with 11 bases lying between them. CDR3 protein: CASSLPGVPNSPLHF. The CDR3 nucleotides are TGTGCCAGCAGTTTACCAGGGGTGCCTAATTCACCCCTCCACTTT.

This chain connects TRBV27 to TRBJ2-7; 7 nucleotides align to TRBD2. V lost 5 bases, J lost 3 bases, and 7 bases stayed unmatched. The CDR3 runs to 14 residues. Germline V lookup: CDR1 MNHEY, CDR2 SMNVEV (reference sequence). Here the CDR3 DNA reads TGTGCCAGCAGTAGCCTAGCGGCAAGCTACGAGCAGTACTTC. This encodes CASSSLAASYEQYF.

The chain recombines TRBV4-1 with TRBJ1-4, with 7 bases fitting TRBD1. The CDR3 extends over 17 amino acids. J was trimmed by 5 bases and V by 5 bases; bases with no gene match: 14. Germline assignment: CDR1 MGHRA and CDR2 YSYEKL. Written as DNA, the CDR3 is TGCGCCAGCAGCTCTTTGGGGACAGCAAGAACAAATGAAAAACTGTTTTTT. Protein product: CASSSLGTARTNEKLFF.

The chain couples TRBV19 to TRBJ1-2; 8 bases agree with TRBD1. Germline V gene sequence: CDR1 LNHDA, CDR2 SQIVND (reference sequence). J was trimmed by 7 bases and V by 2 bases; bases with no gene match: 15. The CDR3 is made up of 17 amino acids. CDR3 sequence reads: CASSINRGAGGLSGYTF. In DNA form, the CDR3 reads TGTGCCAGTAGTATAAATCGTGGGGCAGGGGGCCTGAGTGGCTACACCTTC.